This T cell receptor (beta chain) was captured by sequencing in a study of control samples from healthy donors and cancer patients. The table came from immunoSEQ multiplex PCR; TCRdb's copy has only in-frame clones and leaves some out. The table records roughly 73,000 clones, roughly 84% of them present only once. The CDR3 is 12 amino acids. With V trimmed by 6 bases and J by 10 bases, 7 bases remained unmatched. The germline gives CDR1 MNHEY, CDR2 SMNVEV (reference sequence). The clonotype originates from a man aged 45-60 years in good health. The chain carries TRBV27 and TRBJ2-5; 8 bases line up with TRBD2. The sequencing sample was made of blood. This chain's CDR3 is CASRARTSIQYF. CDR3 coding DNA: TGTGCCAGCAGGGCAAGGACTAGCATCCAGTACTTC.